The 13 T cell receptor beta chains below were found in one sample sequenced in a study of T-cell memory formation after mild COVID-19. A single record per CDR3 protein comes from TCRdb applying MiXCR to the 5' RACE reads. The profile shows about 610,000 distinct CDR3 sequences, about 18% of them singletons. Sequenced: PBMCs or a T cell subset sorted from them (not recorded which). The receptors come from an adult woman who had mild COVID-19 (a few samples of this study predate the infection). Cell type and time point are not known.

The rearrangement joins TRBV27 to TRBJ1-1, with D possibly TRBD1 on 6 matching bases. CDR1 is MNHEY and CDR2 is SMNVEV in the germline V gene (reference sequence). The CDR3 is made up of 15 amino acids. Deletions cut 3 bases from V and 0 bases from J, with 11 bases between. For the CDR3, the DNA is TGTGCCAGCAGTTTGACAGGTCTGATGAACACTGAAGCTTTCTTT. It is translated as CASSLTGLMNTEAFF.

J is TRBJ1-1 and V is TRBV6-4, with unresolved D. Germline CDR1 MRHNA, CDR2 SNTAGT. CDR3 length equals 13 residues. Trimming took off 5 bases at V and 3 bases at J, with 10 bases between the two ends. CDR3 coding DNA: TGTGCCAGCAGTACCAATGAGGACACTGAAGCTTTCTTT. Encoded protein: CASSTNEDTEAFF.

V and J are TRBV2 and TRBJ2-3, with TRBD2 as a possible D gene (6 bases). Trimming removed 3 bases at V and 14 bases at J, with 15 bases between. The CDR3 is 12 residues long. Germline values: CDR1 SNHLY, CDR2 FYNNEI. CDR3 bases: TGTGCCAGCAGTGAGAGGAGGGCCGAACGGTATTTT. Translation: CASSERRAERYF.

This clonotype showed up just a few times. The chain recombines TRBV5-4 with TRBJ2-2, with D possibly matching TRBD2 (5 bases). This CDR3 has 13 amino acids. The V end lost 2 bases, the J end lost 7 bases, and 9 bases lay between the germline ends. The germline gives CDR1 SGHNT, CDR2 YYREEE (reference sequence). As DNA, the CDR3 is TGTGCCAGCAGCTTATCTAGCCGCGGGGAGCTGTTTTTT. Amino acid sequence: CASSLSSRGELFF.

This chain links TRBV7-8 with TRBJ2-3; possible D gene TRBD2, 5 bases. The germline V and J ends were trimmed by 1 base and 1 base, with 9 bases remaining between them. The CDR3 has 15 residues. Germline CDR1 is SGHVS and CDR2 is FQNEAQ. The CDR3 nucleotides are TGTGCCAGCAGCTTAGAGATTAGCGGCACAGATACGCAGTATTTT. It codes for CASSLEISGTDTQYF.

This clonotype came up a few times. The chain carries TRBV27 and TRBJ1-4, with 8 bases lining up with TRBD1. The V gene's germline CDR1 is MNHEY and CDR2 SMNVEV (reference sequence). The CDR3 runs 15 residues. The trim removed 4 bases at V and 7 bases at J, leaving 8 bases unmatched. CDR3 DNA sequence: TGTGCCAGCAGTTCGACAGGGGAGGACGGTGAAAAACTGTTTTTT. Protein sequence: CASSSTGEDGEKLFF.

In this sample, this clonotype turned up a few times. J is TRBJ1-1 and V is TRBV3-1; D remains unclear. V lost 4 bases and J lost 5, with 11 bases in between. Looked up from germline, CDR1 is LGHDT and CDR2 is YNNKEL (reference sequence). The CDR3 sequence is 13 residues long. This CDR3 reads CASSRTSNTEAFF. The CDR3 DNA reads as TGTGCCAGCAGCCGAACATCGAATACTGAAGCTTTCTTT.

The rearrangement uses TRBV10-3 and TRBJ2-3; D call uncertain. V was clipped by 4 bases and J by 3 bases, with 8 bases between them. The CDR3 consists of 13 residues. Germline loops: CDR1 ENHRY, CDR2 SYGVKD. The CDR3 coding sequence is TGTGCCATCAGTGTCGATGGAACAGATACGCAGTATTTT. Translation gives CAISVDGTDTQYF.

V is TRBV30 and J is TRBJ2-2; a possible D gene is TRBD1 (5 bases). Germline-derived CDR1 and CDR2 are GTSNPN and SVGIG (reference sequence). Trimming took off 4 bases at V and 1 base at J, with 7 bases between the two ends. The CDR3 is 13 amino acids. The CDR3 DNA is TGTGCCTGGAATAGGGGGAACACCGGGGAGCTGTTTTTT. Its protein is CAWNRGNTGELFF.

The chain is built from TRBV12-5 and TRBJ2-5, with 8 positions matching TRBD1. CDR1 LGHNT and CDR2 FRNRAP come from the germline V gene. V gave up 4 bases and J gave up 5 bases; unmatched junction bases: 9. The CDR3 runs to 15 residues. Here the CDR3 reads CASGWGQVEGETQYF. DNA of the CDR3: TGTGCTAGTGGTTGGGGACAGGTGGAAGGGGAGACCCAGTACTTC.

The V and J genes are TRBV7-2 and TRBJ2-7; 11 bases align to TRBD2. Germline CDR1 SGHTA, CDR2 FQGNSA. The CDR3 length is 15 residues. V dropped 3 bases and J dropped 6; count of bases not matched to a gene: 7. In DNA form, the CDR3 reads TGTGCCAGCAGCTTCACTAGCGGGAGAGGAAGCGAGCAGTACTTC. This gives the protein CASSFTSGRGSEQYF.

The chain is built from TRBV7-9 and TRBJ2-7; 9 positions match TRBD1. V gave up 5 bases and J gave up 5 bases; unmatched junction bases: 16. Germline-derived CDR1 and CDR2 are SEHNR and FQNEAQ (reference sequence). This CDR3 comprises 17 residues. CDR3 DNA: TGTGCCAGCAGCCCACGCTTTTTGGGACAGGGTGTGAACGAGCAGTACTTC. Translating gives CASSPRFLGQGVNEQYF. Filled out from reference TRBV7-9 and TRBJ2-7, the complete variable domain reads DTGVSQNPRHKITKRGQNVTFRCDPISEHNRLYWYRQTLGQGPEFLTYFQNEAQLEKSRLLSDRFSAERPKGSFSTLEIQRTEQGDSAMYLCASSPRFLGQGVNEQYFGPGTRLTVT.

This clonotype was recorded many times. The chain uses TRBV29-1 and TRBJ2-1; 10 bases are shared with TRBD2. The germline gives CDR1 SQVTM, CDR2 ANQGSEA. The trim removed 5 bases at V and 2 bases at J, leaving 3 bases unmatched. The CDR3 loop spans 14 amino acids. CDR3 nucleotide sequence: TGCAGCGTTCCTGGACTAGCGGCCTACAATGAGCAGTTCTTC. As protein: CSVPGLAAYNEQFF.